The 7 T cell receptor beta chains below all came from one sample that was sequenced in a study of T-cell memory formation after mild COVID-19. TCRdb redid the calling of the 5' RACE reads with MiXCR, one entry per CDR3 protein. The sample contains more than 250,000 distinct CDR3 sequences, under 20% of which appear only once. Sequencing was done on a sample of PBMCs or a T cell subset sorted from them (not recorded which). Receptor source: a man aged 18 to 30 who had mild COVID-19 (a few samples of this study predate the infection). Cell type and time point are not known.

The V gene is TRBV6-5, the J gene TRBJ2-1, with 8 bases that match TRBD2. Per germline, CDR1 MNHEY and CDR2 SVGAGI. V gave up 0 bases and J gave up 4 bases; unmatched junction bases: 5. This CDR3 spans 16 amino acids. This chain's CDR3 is CASSYSASGQYNEQFF. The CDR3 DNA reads TGTGCCAGCAGTTACTCAGCTAGCGGGCAATACAATGAGCAGTTCTTC.

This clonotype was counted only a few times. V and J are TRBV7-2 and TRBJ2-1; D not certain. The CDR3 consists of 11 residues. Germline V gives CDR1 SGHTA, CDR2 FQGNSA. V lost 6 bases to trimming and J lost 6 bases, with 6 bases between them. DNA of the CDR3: TGTGCCAGCAGATTTGGCAATGAGCAGTTCTTC. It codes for CASRFGNEQFF. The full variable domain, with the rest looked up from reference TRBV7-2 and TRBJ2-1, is GAGVSQSPSNKVTEKGKDVELRCDPISGHTALYWYRQSLGQGLEFLIYFQGNSAPDKSGLPSDRFSAERTGGSVSTLTIQRTQQEDSAVYLCASRFGNEQFFGPGTRLTVL.

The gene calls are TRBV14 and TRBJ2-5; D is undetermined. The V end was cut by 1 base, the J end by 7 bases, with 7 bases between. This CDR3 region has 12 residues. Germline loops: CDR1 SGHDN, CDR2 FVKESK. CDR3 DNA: TGTGCCAGCAGCCAAGGAGCTCGGACCCAGTACTTC. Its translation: CASSQGARTQYF.

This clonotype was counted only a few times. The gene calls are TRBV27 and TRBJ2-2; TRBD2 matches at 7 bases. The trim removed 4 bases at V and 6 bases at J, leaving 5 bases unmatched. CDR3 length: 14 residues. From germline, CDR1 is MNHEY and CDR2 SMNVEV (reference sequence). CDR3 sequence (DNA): TGTGCCAGCAGTTGGGGGGGTTACGCCGGGGAGCTGTTTTTT. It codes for CASSWGGYAGELFF.

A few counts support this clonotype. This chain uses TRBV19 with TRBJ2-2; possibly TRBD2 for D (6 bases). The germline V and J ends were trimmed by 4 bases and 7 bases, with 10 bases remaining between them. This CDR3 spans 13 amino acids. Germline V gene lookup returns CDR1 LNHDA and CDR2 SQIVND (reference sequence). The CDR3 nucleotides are TGTGCCAGTAGTACGACGCGGGGCGGGGAGCTGTTTTTT. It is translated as CASSTTRGGELFF.

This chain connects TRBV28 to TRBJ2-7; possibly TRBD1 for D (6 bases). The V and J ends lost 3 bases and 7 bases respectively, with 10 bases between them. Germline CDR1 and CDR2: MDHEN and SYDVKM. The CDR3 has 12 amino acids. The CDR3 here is CASSLGQREQYV. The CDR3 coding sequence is TGTGCCAGCAGTTTGGGACAACGGGAGCAGTACGTC.

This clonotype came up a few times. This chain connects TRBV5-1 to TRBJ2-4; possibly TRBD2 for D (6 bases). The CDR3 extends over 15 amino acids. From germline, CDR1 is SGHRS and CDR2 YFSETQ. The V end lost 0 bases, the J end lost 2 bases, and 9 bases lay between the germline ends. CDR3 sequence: CASSLGWDSKNIQYF. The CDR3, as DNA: TGCGCCAGCAGCTTGGGATGGGACTCCAAAAACATTCAGTACTTC.